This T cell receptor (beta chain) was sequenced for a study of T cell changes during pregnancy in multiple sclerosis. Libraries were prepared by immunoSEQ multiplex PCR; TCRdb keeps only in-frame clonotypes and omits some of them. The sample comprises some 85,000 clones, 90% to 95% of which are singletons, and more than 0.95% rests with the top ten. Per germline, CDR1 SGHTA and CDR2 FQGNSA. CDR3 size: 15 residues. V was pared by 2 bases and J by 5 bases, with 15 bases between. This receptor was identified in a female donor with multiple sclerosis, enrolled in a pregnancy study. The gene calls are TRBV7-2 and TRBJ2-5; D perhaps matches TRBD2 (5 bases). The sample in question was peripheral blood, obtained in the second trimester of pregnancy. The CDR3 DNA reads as TGTGCCAGCAGCTTAAGATCACTAGTCCTGGAGACCCAGTACTTC. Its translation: CASSLRSLVLETQYF.